Each of the 5 T cell receptor beta chains below was sequenced from the same sample in a study of PD-1 blockade in classical Hodgkin lymphoma (TCRdb year 2020). The time point label here, explained by the study, means: cycle 1 day 1 (C1D1), immediately before nivolumab initiation. Every trial patient had relapsed following autologous stem cell transplantation, and prior brentuximab vedotin exposure was what differed among cohorts A, B and C. Preparation of the library involved the immunoSEQ multiplex PCR assay. TCRdb provides this immuneACCESS table in a form limited to in-frame rearrangements. Some clones are lacking; in checked studies, under half of them reflect an unresolved V gene, and why the rest are absent is not known. A total of tens of thousands of clones appear in this sample, roughly nine tenths of them only once. More than 7.5% of the sample goes to the ten largest clones. The material was peripheral blood mononuclear cells (PBMCs), obtained at baseline. These receptors were collected from a human donor with classical Hodgkin lymphoma.

The rearrangement uses TRBV28 and TRBJ2-5; D is unresolved. The CDR3 runs 13 residues. Per germline, CDR1 MDHEN and CDR2 SYDVKM. V gave up 6 bases and J gave up 1 base, with 9 bases separating them. In nucleotides, the CDR3 is TGTGCCAGCAGAGGGATTCCCCAAGAGACCCAGTACTTC. Its translation is CASRGIPQETQYF.

V gene TRBV5-1 combines with J gene TRBJ2-1; 12 nucleotides align to TRBD2. Germline-derived CDR1 and CDR2 are SGHRS and YFSETQ. V gave up 0 bases and J gave up 0 bases; unmatched junction bases: 4. CDR3 length: 18 residues. CDR3: CASSLGLAGARSYNEQFF. The CDR3 coding sequence is TGCGCCAGCAGCTTGGGACTAGCGGGAGCCCGCTCCTACAATGAGCAGTTCTTC.

This chain joins TRBV11-2 and TRBJ1-5; D is unclear. The CDR3 contains 13 residues. The V end lost 3 bases, the J end lost 5 bases, and 8 bases lay between the germline ends. Germline assignment: CDR1 SGHAT and CDR2 FQNNGV. Here the CDR3 reads CASSLNPDQPQHF. In nucleotides, the CDR3 is TGTGCCAGCAGCTTGAATCCAGATCAGCCCCAGCATTTT.

The V gene is TRBV5-6, the J gene TRBJ1-1; D may be TRBD1 (5 bases). The CDR3 consists of 15 residues. The V and J ends lost 0 bases and 8 bases respectively, with 17 bases between them. Germline values: CDR1 SGHDT, CDR2 YYEEEE. The CDR3 nucleotides read TGTGCCAGCAGCTTGGTGTGGGGCAGAAAAGAGGAAGCTTTCTTT. It codes for CASSLVWGRKEEAFF.

The chain recombines TRBV28 with TRBJ1-5, with D possibly matching TRBD1 (5 bases). Germline V gene lookup returns CDR1 MDHEN and CDR2 SYDVKM. CDR3 length: 13 residues. With 8 bases removed from V and 9 bases from J, the gap between germline ends came to 17 bases. The CDR3 loop is CASGWRDYRPQHF. CDR3 nucleotide sequence: TGTGCCAGCGGCTGGAGGGACTATCGGCCCCAGCATTTT. The complete variable domain, with remaining parts taken from reference TRBV28 and TRBJ1-5, reads DVKVTQSSRYLVKRTGEKVFLECVQDMDHENMFWYRQDPGLGLRLIYFSYDVKMKEKGDIPEGYSVSREKKERFSLILESASTNQTSMYLCASGWRDYRPQHFGDGTRLSIL.